This T cell receptor beta chain originates from a study of shared clonotypes between healthy human individuals (dated by TCRdb to about 2020). Regarding the complete study: The cohort included a few men and a couple of women between 18 and 49 years of age. Between about 0.94 and 8.9 billion PBMCs per donor were obtained by leukapheresis. To increase sequencing depth and limit assay-specific biases, TCR repertoire library preparation and sequencing were carried out by different laboratories using diverse techniques. For each donor, CD4 naive and CD4 memory were each given three plates, CD8 naive was given two plates, and CD8 memory was given one plate. To estimate repertoire size and how much clonotype sharing occurs between individuals, the study deeply sequenced the blood TCR repertoires of roughly 5 healthy adults. The research as a whole found: Larger estimated clonotype richness was generally found for naive subsets than for memory subsets. Higher generation probabilities were observed for clonotypes shared by all four sorted-subset donors than for non-shared clonotypes. Because the study included only a small number of donors, the genetic and exposure-history diversity represented was limited. Even with the large sequencing depth, rarefaction of the sorted-subset datasets indicated that sequencing was incomplete. Only blood was sampled, and tissue TCR repertoires likely differ from those in blood. Across a few donors, 4.5% to 6.5% of naive CD4, approximately 3.5% of naive CD8, around 2.1% of memory CD4, and approximately 0.4% of memory CD8 clonotypes were shared. Pairwise subsampling indicated that sequencing depth was expected to affect the degree of clonotype sharing among donors.

As to this clone: What this receptor recognizes is not known. The sample holds no much larger clone one base away, and base qualities are not on file.

The CDR3 sequence holds 18 residues, the cysteine and phenylalanine included. Just CDR3 DNA is preserved here, 54 bases in frame from base 1. V loses 0 bases at its end and J loses 5 bases; junction bases beyond the gene matches: 10. Via the germline V gene (reference sequence), CDR1 is LNHDA and CDR2 SQIVND. TCR CDR3 regions were amplified from genomic DNA by multiplex PCR using the deep immunoSEQ assay. Genomic DNA extracted from each cell subset was distributed evenly over all wells of several immunoSEQ 96-well plates, and each plate served as one replicate. For sorted subsets, 200 to 250 ng of genomic DNA, equivalent to tens of thousands of T cell genomes, went into each replicate PCR. Purified libraries were quantified with a Qubit 3.0 fluorometer, sized on a Bioanalyzer 2100, and re-quantified with the KAPA Library Quantification kit. Every immunoSEQ 96-well plate was sequenced on a dedicated single-read 150-cycle Illumina NextSeq 550 flow cell. The paper's processing steps were these. The immunoSEQ output contained only junctional sequences without quality scores, so filtering could not match that applied to full-length reads. To assign V/J genes and CDR3, sequences were annotated using PyIR, a Python wrapper for IgBLAST v1.9, with IMGT germline references. Any read was removed if the V/J assignment was weak (E-value above 1e-6), the CDR3 was missing, or the read contained stop codons, out-of-frame junctions, or ambiguous translated residues. A V3J clonotype was defined by an identical inferred V gene, J gene, and CDR3 amino acid sequence. Percentage overlap between repertoires was calculated by dividing the number of shared unique clonotypes by the size of the smaller repertoire. Repertoire richness was assessed with RTK rarefaction, the Chao1 estimator, and Recon v2.1 estimates of unobserved clonotypes. For all TCRbeta clonotypes obtained by the gDNA method from a few donors, generation probabilities were computed with OLGA. The immuneACCESS repertoire file appears here via TCRdb, limited to in-frame rearrangements. These files lack a portion of the clones; in checked studies, under half of the deficit traces to unresolved V genes, and the cause of the others is not known. V and J calls and clone size are as listed in that table; D and trimming were resolved from the DNA. This sample gives just over 2,000,000 clones in total; 95% of them show up just once. The biggest ten clones account for roughly 0.13% of the sample.

The donors were healthy, HIV-negative adults who had no recently reported acute infections or vaccinations. Every donor was a Caucasian adult residing in Nashville, Tennessee, USA. Magnetic negative selection was used to enrich CD4+ T cells, after which naive cells were positively selected on CD45RA and the negative fraction became the memory subset. After blood collection by leukapheresis, PBMCs were isolated using Ficoll-Histopaque density gradient centrifugation and then cryopreserved in the vapor phase of liquid nitrogen. Analytical flow cytometry was used to check the purity and quantity of each magnetically sorted T cell population. Genomic DNA was isolated from every sorted fraction and measured by UV absorbance on a Nanodrop 2000c.

Here the chain combines TRBV19 and TRBJ1-4; TRBD1 fits 9 bases in the junction. The receptor was isolated from a man between 18 and 35 years old in good health. The material sequenced was naive CD4+ T cells sorted from blood. Reading the label with the study, this specimen's cell subset or site is: CD45RA+ positively selected. Here the CDR3 is given as CASSIDCFPGQGNEKLFF. In nucleotides, the sequence is TGTGCCAGTAGTATAGATTGTTTTCCGGGACAGGGAAATGAAAAACTGTTTTTT.